This T cell receptor beta chain came from a study of blood T cell repertoires in COVID-19. At the level of the study: Researchers got acute and convalescent COVID-19 samples from the United States, Italy and Spain. Sample material is recorded as cDNA or gDNA derived from T cells, B-cell-depleted T cells, or PBMCs.

Original handling: Amplified reference gene primers provided the basis for estimating nucleated cell counts. The protocol was immunoSEQ multiplex PCR, while the TCRdb copy is restricted to in-frame clones and leaves out a portion. V and J calls plus clone size are reproduced from that table; the DNA served to infer D and trimming. The sample includes 250,000 to 300,000 clones, 70% to 90% seen only once; the top ten take roughly 11%. Sequencing used peripheral blood. This sequence was found in a woman between 65 and 79 years old with acute or convalescent COVID-19.

In DNA form, the CDR3 reads TGTGCCACCAGCAGAGCCAGGGGCCTCAGCACAGATACGCAGTATTTT. Translating gives CATSRARGLSTDTQYF. This chain connects TRBV15 to TRBJ2-3; D is possibly TRBD1 (6 bases). Trimming took 1 base from V and 0 from J, leaving 11 bases between them. Germline CDR1 reads LNHNV; CDR2 reads YYDKDF (reference sequence). This CDR3 has 16 residues.